These 21 T cell receptor beta chains came from one sample sequenced in a study of T cell changes during pregnancy in multiple sclerosis. Assay: immunoSEQ multiplex PCR; the TCRdb copy retains only in-frame clones and omits some. The table lists some 50,000 clones, almost 90% of them singletons, with 1.5% in the top ten. The starting material was peripheral blood, obtained in the first trimester of pregnancy. The receptors stem from a female donor in good health, enrolled as a control in a pregnancy study.

V and J are TRBV6-6 and TRBJ1-1; D is possibly TRBD1 (6 bases). The CDR3 covers 15 residues. Germline CDR1 and CDR2: MNHNY and SVGAGI (reference sequence). V dropped 0 bases and J dropped 5 bases, with 13 bases sitting between them. Here the CDR3 DNA reads TGTGCCAGCAGTTACTCCGGGACTACAGGGACTGAAGCTTTCTTT. Translation gives CASSYSGTTGTEAFF.

The chain links TRBV7-3 to TRBJ2-7, with 10 bases that match TRBD1. Germline CDR1 reads SGHTA; CDR2 reads FQGTGA. This CDR3 contains 15 residues. The V gene end was trimmed by 0 bases and the J gene end by 5 bases; junction bases not matched to a gene: 4. The CDR3 is CASSLTGQGVDEQYF. The CDR3 DNA reads as TGTGCCAGCAGCTTAACTGGACAGGGGGTGGACGAGCAGTACTTC.

This sequence joins TRBV11-2 and TRBJ1-2; D remains unclear. The CDR3 has 13 amino acids. Germline V CDR1 and CDR2: SGHAT, FQNNGV. The V gene lost 1 base and the J gene lost 5 bases, with 8 bases spanning the gap. CDR3 nucleotides: TGTGCCAGCAGCTTAGGGCAGTCATATGGCTACACCTTC. Translated, it gives CASSLGQSYGYTF.

The genes are TRBV5-6 and TRBJ1-2, with TRBD1 matching over 7 bases. V lost 0 bases, J lost 4 bases, and 6 bases stayed unmatched. Germline values: CDR1 SGHDT, CDR2 YYEEEE. This CDR3 is built from 15 residues. CDR3 loop: CASSLATGEFYGYTF. DNA of the CDR3: TGTGCCAGCAGCTTGGCCACAGGGGAATTCTATGGCTACACCTTC.

V gene TRBV2 combines with J gene TRBJ2-2; TRBD2 might be the D (5 bases). The V end was cut by 7 bases, the J end by 6 bases, with 18 bases between. This CDR3 comprises 15 residues. Germline assignment: CDR1 SNHLY and CDR2 FYNNEI. This CDR3 is CASTSKIGGSGELFF. The CDR3 nucleotides read TGTGCCAGCACCTCCAAGATCGGAGGCTCCGGGGAGCTGTTTTTT.

This clone has a single count. The chain is built from TRBV5-6 and TRBJ1-1; D ambiguous. Deletions cut 0 bases from V and 1 base from J, with 7 bases between. There are 14 residues in the CDR3. Per germline, CDR1 SGHDT and CDR2 YYEEEE. CDR3 in DNA: TGTGCCAGCAGCTTGGGTGCGGGGAACACTGAAGCTTTCTTT. Amino acid sequence: CASSLGAGNTEAFF.

The chain is built from TRBV5-4 and TRBJ2-7; possible D gene TRBD2, 6 bases. Germline-derived CDR1 and CDR2 are SGHNT and YYREEE (reference sequence). The CDR3 sequence is 14 residues long. Trimming pared 4 bases from V and 4 bases from J, leaving 15 bases between. The CDR3 DNA sequence: TGTGCCAGCAGCGAGGGACTTGCCGAGTACGAGCAGTACTTC. It translates to CASSEGLAEYEQYF.

The V call is TRBV19, the J call TRBJ1-1; TRBD1 might be the D (5 bases). The CDR3 spans 15 residues. CDR1 is LNHDA and CDR2 is SQIVND in the germline V gene (reference sequence). Trimming shortened V by 1 base and J by 2 bases, and 11 bases separated the two germline ends. DNA of the CDR3: TGTGCCAGTAGTATAGTTGCGGGGGGAAACACTGAAGCTTTCTTT. Amino acid sequence: CASSIVAGGNTEAFF.

The rearrangement joins TRBV10-3 to TRBJ2-4, with D maybe TRBD2 (6 bases). The CDR3 sequence is 17 residues long. Looked up from germline, CDR1 is ENHRY and CDR2 is SYGVKD. The V and J ends lost 2 bases and 0 bases respectively, with 14 bases between them. CDR3 sequence reads: CAISEGDMGLAKNIQYF. CDR3 nucleotide sequence: TGTGCCATCAGTGAGGGTGATATGGGACTAGCCAAAAACATTCAGTACTTC.

This clone has a handful of counts. This sequence joins TRBV5-8 and TRBJ2-3; 8 bases match TRBD2. Germline CDR1 SGHTS, CDR2 YDEGEE. V trimming: 7 bases; J trimming: 5 bases; junction bases outside the gene matches: 6. The CDR3 sequence is 13 residues long. The CDR3 is CASFIAGRDTQYF. CDR3 in DNA: TGTGCCAGCTTTATAGCGGGAAGAGATACGCAGTATTTT.

This chain joins TRBV29-1 and TRBJ2-7, with D possibly TRBD2 on 6 matching bases. Trimming left V 6 bases short and J 7 bases short, with 16 bases between. Germline CDR1 SQVTM, CDR2 ANQGSEA. CDR3 length: 12 residues. CDR3 loop: CSVAPTAGEQYF. The CDR3 DNA follows: TGCAGCGTCGCCCCCACGGCGGGGGAGCAGTACTTC.

This clone was seen only once. This chain uses TRBV5-1 with TRBJ1-1; maybe TRBD1 (6 bases). The CDR3 runs 17 residues. V shed 0 bases and J shed 2 bases, with 17 bases lying between them. Germline-derived CDR1 and CDR2 are SGHRS and YFSETQ. For the CDR3, the DNA is TGCGCCAGCAGCTTGGGGGGCTGGTCAGGGGAAAACACTGAAGCTTTCTTT. Protein sequence: CASSLGGWSGENTEAFF.

The chain joins TRBV6-1 to TRBJ1-6, with D unresolved. The CDR3 sequence is 14 residues long. V lost 10 bases, J lost 6 bases, and 16 bases lay in between. Germline V lookup: CDR1 MNHNS, CDR2 SASEGT. The CDR3 here is CATEEVRGNSPLHF. The CDR3 DNA reads TGTGCCACAGAGGAGGTGCGGGGTAATTCACCCCTCCACTTT.

This chain links TRBV6-1 with TRBJ2-1; 11 bases align to TRBD2. The CDR3 has 15 residues. Germline V gene sequence: CDR1 MNHNS, CDR2 SASEGT. Unmatched junction bases numbered 8, after V lost 5 bases and J lost 8 bases. CDR3 protein: CASSTLAGGRDEQFF. DNA of the CDR3: TGTGCCAGCAGTACTCTAGCGGGAGGTCGTGATGAGCAGTTCTTC.

This sequence joins TRBV15 and TRBJ1-2; TRBD1 might be the D (6 bases). There are 14 residues in the CDR3. The germline V gene has CDR1 LNHNV and CDR2 YYDKDF (reference sequence). V was trimmed by 1 base and J by 5 bases, leaving 11 bases between them. The CDR3 coding sequence is TGTGCCACCAGCAGAGTCGAAGGGGGTTATGGCTACACCTTC. Protein product: CATSRVEGGYGYTF.

The J gene is TRBJ2-3, the V gene TRBV27, with TRBD1 identical over 8 bases. With V trimmed by 2 bases and J by 4 bases, 5 bases remained unmatched. Germline CDR1 reads MNHEY; CDR2 reads SMNVEV (reference sequence). This CDR3 spans 15 amino acids. The CDR3 region has the DNA TGTGCCAGCAGTTTACATCCGACAGGGGCAGATACGCAGTATTTT. Its translation is CASSLHPTGADTQYF.

The chain carries TRBV5-4 and TRBJ2-3, with 9 bases lining up with TRBD2. Germline V gene lookup returns CDR1 SGHNT and CDR2 YYREEE (reference sequence). V was pared by 7 bases and J by 3 bases, with 12 bases of the junction left unmatched. This CDR3 has 16 residues. The CDR3 protein is CASGVRAGGLTDTQYF. The CDR3 nucleotides are TGTGCCAGCGGGGTAAGAGCGGGAGGACTTACAGATACGCAGTATTTT.

The genes are TRBV4-2 and TRBJ2-1; 13 bases match TRBD2. Trimming cost V 4 bases and J 5 bases; bases outside gene matches: 2. The germline gives CDR1 LGHNA, CDR2 YNFKEQ. This CDR3 region has 15 residues. In DNA form, the CDR3 reads TGTGCCAGCAGCCCGACTAGCGGGAGGCACAATGAGCAGTTCTTC. Its protein is CASSPTSGRHNEQFF.

This chain uses TRBV7-2 with TRBJ1-2, with TRBD1 identical over 9 bases. CDR3 length equals 15 residues. Germline V gene data show CDR1 as SGHTA and CDR2 as FQGNSA. J lost 4 bases, V lost 1 base, and 4 bases had no gene match. The CDR3 reads CASSLETGGAYGYTF. CDR3 bases: TGTGCCAGCAGCTTAGAGACAGGGGGTGCCTATGGCTACACCTTC.

The chain couples TRBV11-3 to TRBJ2-2; 7 bases map to TRBD2. Per germline, CDR1 SGHNT and CDR2 YENEEA. The CDR3 extends over 15 amino acids. V lost 4 bases to trimming and J lost 5 bases; unmatched junction nucleotides: 7. The CDR3 loop is CASSSSGAGTGELFF. CDR3 nucleotides: TGTGCCAGCAGCTCCAGCGGGGCGGGGACCGGGGAGCTGTTTTTT.

This chain connects TRBV11-3 to TRBJ2-5, with 9 bases matching TRBD2. Losses at the gene ends were 3 bases for V and 2 bases for J; bases not matched to a gene: 10. Germline lookup yields CDR1 SGHNT and CDR2 YENEEA. This CDR3 spans 17 amino acids. The CDR3 reads CASSLKVGAGGQETQYF. The CDR3 DNA sequence: TGTGCCAGCAGCTTGAAAGTTGGGGCGGGGGGGCAAGAGACCCAGTACTTC.